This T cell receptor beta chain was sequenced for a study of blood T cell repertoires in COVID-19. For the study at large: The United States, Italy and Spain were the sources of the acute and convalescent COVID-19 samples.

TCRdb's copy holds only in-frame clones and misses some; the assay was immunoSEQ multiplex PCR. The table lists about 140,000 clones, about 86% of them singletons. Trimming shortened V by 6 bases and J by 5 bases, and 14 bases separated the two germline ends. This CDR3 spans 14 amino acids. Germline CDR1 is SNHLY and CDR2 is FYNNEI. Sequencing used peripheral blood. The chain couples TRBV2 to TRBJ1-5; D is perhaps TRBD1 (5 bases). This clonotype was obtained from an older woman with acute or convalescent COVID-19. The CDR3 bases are TGTGCCAGCAGGGCCCTGGGACTCCATCAGCCCCAGCATTTT. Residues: CASRALGLHQPQHF.